A single sample gave rise to the 14 T cell receptor beta chains below, sequenced in a study of human T cells and chemical hapten exposure. Time point given: pre-sensitization, week 0. Stated treatment: therapeutic diphenylcyclopropenone sensitization with weekly scalp DPC. TCRdb reprocessed the RACE reads via MiXCR and lists one record per CDR3 protein. The sample carries 300,000 to 450,000 distinct CDR3 sequences, 4.5% to 5.5% recorded once. The material sequenced was whole blood, taken in connection with sensitization to the hapten diphenylcyclopropenone (DPC). These TCRs come from a woman aged 50 to 65 with alopecia areata. Some clones in this sample may be carry-over from other donors' samples.

This clonotype has at least ten counts. The V and J genes are TRBV12-3 or TRBV12-4 and TRBJ2-5; no reliable D call. V dropped 5 bases and J dropped 1 base, with 11 bases sitting between them. There are 14 residues in the CDR3. For the CDR3, the DNA is TGTGCCAGCAGTGCACCGGGCCTCCAAGAGACCCAGTACTTC. This translates into CASSAPGLQETQYF.

This clonotype has at least ten counts. The chain recombines TRBV7-9 with TRBJ2-3; D not resolved. CDR1 and CDR2 (germline): SEHNR, FQNEAQ (reference sequence). The V end lost 4 bases, the J end lost 2 bases, and 4 bases lay between the germline ends. The CDR3 covers 12 residues. In DNA, the CDR3 is TGTGCCAGCAGCTCTCACACAGATACGCAGTATTTT. Translation gives CASSSHTDTQYF.

The chain recombines TRBV29-1 with TRBJ2-1, with TRBD2 identical over 9 bases. The CDR3 loop spans 12 amino acids. CDR1 and CDR2 (germline): SQVTM, ANQGSEA. V lost 4 bases, J lost 6 bases, and 1 base stayed unmatched. CDR3 region: CSVGGLANEQFF. DNA of the CDR3: TGCAGCGTTGGGGGACTAGCCAATGAGCAGTTCTTC.

The V call is TRBV12-3 or TRBV12-4, the J call TRBJ2-5; possible D gene TRBD2, 5 bases. Between the trimmed V and J ends, which lost 2 bases and 5 bases, there was a span of 15 bases. CDR3 length equals 15 residues. The CDR3 nucleotides read TGTGCCAGCAGTTTATCCTCCTCTAGCTACGAGACCCAGTACTTC. This gives the protein CASSLSSSSYETQYF.

There are a few counts of this clonotype. The V call is TRBV12-3 or TRBV12-4, the J call TRBJ2-7, with 7 bases lining up with TRBD1. This CDR3 spans 14 amino acids. Losses at the gene ends were 1 base for V and 2 bases for J; bases not matched to a gene: 2. CDR3 residues: CASSLEGTAYEQYF. In nucleotides, the CDR3 is TGTGCCAGCAGTTTAGAGGGGACAGCCTACGAGCAGTACTTC.

The sample holds many counts of this clonotype. J is TRBJ2-2 and V is TRBV6-6; 9 bases match TRBD1. V trimming: 4 bases; J trimming: 6 bases; junction bases outside the gene matches: 9. The CDR3 has 16 residues. In germline, CDR1 is MNHNY, CDR2 SVGAGI (reference sequence). The CDR3: CASSSPDRGTAGELFF. CDR3 coding DNA: TGTGCCAGCAGTTCCCCGGACAGGGGAACGGCCGGGGAGCTGTTTTTT.

Many counts were recorded for this clonotype. The chain employs TRBV29-1 and TRBJ1-1; no clear D gene. This CDR3 has 13 residues. The V end was cut by 3 bases, the J end by 0 bases, with 8 bases between. Germline CDR1 SQVTM, CDR2 ANQGSEA. The CDR3 nucleotides are TGCAGCGTTGATCCAGGTATGAACACTGAAGCTTTCTTT. Its translation: CSVDPGMNTEAFF.

This clonotype was detected ten times or more. The V gene is TRBV6-2 or TRBV6-3, the J gene TRBJ2-3, with 9 bases matching TRBD2. Losses at the gene ends were 2 bases for V and 6 bases for J; bases not matched to a gene: 21. CDR3 size: 20 residues. Germline CDR1 is MNHEY and CDR2 is SVGEGT. The CDR3, as DNA: TGTGCCAGCAGTTACAGCTTTGGACTAGCGCAGACTACTAATAAGGATACGCAGTATTTT. This sequence encodes CASSYSFGLAQTTNKDTQYF.

This clonotype was counted many times. V and J are TRBV5-1 and TRBJ2-6; D uncertain. The germline V gene encodes CDR1 SGHRS and CDR2 YFSETQ. This CDR3 comprises 16 residues. V gave up 4 bases and J gave up 0 bases, with 11 bases separating them. The CDR3 protein is CASSPSSYSGANVLTF. The CDR3 bases are TGCGCCAGCAGCCCAAGTAGTTACTCTGGGGCCAACGTCCTGACTTTC.

This clonotype was counted ten times or more. J is TRBJ1-1 and V is TRBV20-1; possible D gene TRBD1, 6 bases. The V end was cut by 6 bases, the J end by 3 bases, with 14 bases between. The length of the CDR3 is 13 residues. The germline CDR1 and CDR2 sequences are DFQATT and SNEGSKA (reference sequence). The CDR3 coding sequence is TGCAGTGCAGGGGACAATACCCACACTGAAGCTTTCTTT. Translating it yields CSAGDNTHTEAFF.

This chain joins TRBV7-2 and TRBJ1-5, with TRBD1 matching 11 bases. V gave up 5 bases and J gave up 8 bases; unmatched junction bases: 5. This CDR3 has 14 residues. Per germline, CDR1 SGHTA and CDR2 FQGNSA. Here the CDR3 reads CASSPGTGGEPQHF. CDR3 nucleotides: TGTGCCAGCAGCCCTGGGACAGGGGGGGAGCCCCAGCATTTT.

The chain recombines TRBV9 with TRBJ2-7; D may be TRBD2 (6 bases). The CDR3 is 15 amino acids. Trimming removed 0 bases from V and 6 bases from J, with 16 bases in between. The V gene's germline CDR1 is SGDLS and CDR2 YYNGEE. DNA of the CDR3: TGTGCCAGCAGCGTAGAGGGGCGGAGGGGAGGCGAGCAGTACTTC. Protein product: CASSVEGRRGGEQYF.

This clonotype was found a few times. The chain recombines TRBV24-1 with TRBJ2-3; D gene uncertain. The CDR3 sequence is 11 residues long. V was pared by 4 bases and J by 7 bases, with 5 bases between. Germline assignment: CDR1 KGHDR and CDR2 SFDVKD. The CDR3 loop reads CATSDLNTQYF. As DNA, the CDR3 is TGTGCCACCAGTGACCTGAATACGCAGTATTTT.

The CDR3 DNA sequence: TGTGCCAGCAGCTTGAGCTTTCGGCCGGGAAACGGGGAGCTGTTTTTT. Translating gives CASSLSFRPGNGELFF. The chain combines TRBV7-2 with TRBJ2-2, with D perhaps TRBD2 (5 bases). This CDR3 comprises 16 residues. The germline V gene has CDR1 SGHTA and CDR2 FQGNSA. The V and J ends lost 3 bases and 7 bases respectively, with 18 bases between them.